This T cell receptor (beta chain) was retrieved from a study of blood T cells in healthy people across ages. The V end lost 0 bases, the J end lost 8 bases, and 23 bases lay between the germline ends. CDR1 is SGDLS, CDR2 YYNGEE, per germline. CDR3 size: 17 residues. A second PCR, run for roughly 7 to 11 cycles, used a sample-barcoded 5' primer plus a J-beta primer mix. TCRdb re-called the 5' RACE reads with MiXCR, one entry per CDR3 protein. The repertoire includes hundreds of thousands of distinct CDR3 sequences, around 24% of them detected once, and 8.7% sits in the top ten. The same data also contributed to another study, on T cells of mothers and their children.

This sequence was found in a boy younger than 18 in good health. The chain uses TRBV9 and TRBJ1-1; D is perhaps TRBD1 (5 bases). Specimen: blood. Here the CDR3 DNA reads TGTGCCAGCAGCGTAGAAGAGGGGCAGGGAGTTTGGGGAGAAGCTTTCTTT. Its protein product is CASSVEEGQGVWGEAFF.